This TCR beta chain was profiled in a study of blood T cell repertoires in COVID-19. The protocol was immunoSEQ multiplex PCR, while the TCRdb copy is restricted to in-frame clones and leaves out a portion. The data show roughly 390,000 clones, around 87% seen once. Looked up from germline, CDR1 is SNHLY and CDR2 is FYNNEI. V lost 1 base and J 7 bases, leaving 8 bases between the germline ends. The CDR3 has 13 amino acids. The chain joins TRBV2 to TRBJ2-1, with unresolved D. The TCR was taken from a woman aged 30 to 39 with COVID-19, enrolled during active disease. The sequencing input was peripheral blood. CDR3 in DNA: TGTGCCAGCAGTGAAGGGGCAGGTAATGAGCAGTTCTTC. It translates to CASSEGAGNEQFF.